Listed below are T cell receptor beta chains from one sample, sequenced in a study of PD-L1 blockade in urothelial cancer. TCRdb's copy holds only in-frame clones and misses some; the assay was immunoSEQ multiplex PCR. In the table there are about 120,000 clones, roughly 91% of which are singletons. Sequenced material: PBMCs, taken around atezolizumab (anti-PD-L1) treatment. Source of these receptors: a man aged 60 to 75 with urothelial cancer. Both conserved end residues are part of each CDR3. D genes are given only for firm matches. Only part of the rows carry a size: once, few, many, or a class if the clone is expanded.

v_call: TRBV10-3
d_call: .
j_call: TRBJ2-3
clone_size: .
cdr3_nt: TGTGCCATCGCGAACCGGAAGGAGGGCGGTACGCAGTATTTT
cdr3_aa: CAIANRKEGGTQYF

v_call: TRBV19
d_call: .
j_call: TRBJ1-1
clone_size: .
cdr3_nt: TGTGCCAGTAGTAAATCGGGGTTTGGAGGCACTGAAGCTTTCTTT
cdr3_aa: CASSKSGFGGTEAFF

v_call: TRBV2
d_call: .
j_call: TRBJ2-7
clone_size: .
cdr3_nt: TGTGCCAGCAGCGTCGAGGGGGTTAGGCGCTACGAGCAGTACTTC
cdr3_aa: CASSVEGVRRYEQYF

v_call: TRBV29-1
d_call: .
j_call: TRBJ2-7
clone_size: .
cdr3_nt: TGCAGCGTCCTCGACGGGGGCTCCTACGAGCAGTACTTC
cdr3_aa: CSVLDGGSYEQYF

v_call: TRBV28
d_call: .
j_call: TRBJ1-2
clone_size: .
cdr3_nt: TGTGCCAGCACCTTACAGGAGTACTATGGCTACACCTTC
cdr3_aa: CASTLQEYYGYTF

v_call: TRBV5-5
d_call: .
j_call: TRBJ2-1
clone_size: .
cdr3_nt: TGTGCCCAGGGGGGAGGAGGCAATGAGCAGTTCTTC
cdr3_aa: CAQGGGGNEQFF

v_call: TRBV30
d_call: TRBD1
j_call: TRBJ2-7
clone_size: .
cdr3_nt: TGTGCCTGGAGTGTTGGGGACAGTCGAGAGCAGTACTTC
cdr3_aa: CAWSVGDSREQYF

v_call: TRBV5-1
d_call: TRBD1
j_call: TRBJ1-1
clone_size: .
cdr3_nt: TGCGCCAGCAGCGGAGGGACAGCCAACACTGAAGCTTTCTTT
cdr3_aa: CASSGGTANTEAFF

v_call: TRBV18
d_call: TRBD2
j_call: TRBJ2-1
clone_size: .
cdr3_nt: TGTGCCAGCTCACCGAATCTAGCGGGGGACTACAATGAGCAGTTCTTC
cdr3_aa: CASSPNLAGDYNEQFF

v_call: TRBV5-1
d_call: .
j_call: TRBJ1-1
clone_size: .
cdr3_nt: TGCGCCAGCAGCTTGAGCCCGGGAAACACTGAAGCTTTCTTT
cdr3_aa: CASSLSPGNTEAFF

v_call: TRBV7-3
d_call: .
j_call: TRBJ1-6
clone_size: .
cdr3_nt: TGTGCCAGCAGCTTATCTGGCGGAGGTTCACCCCTCCACTTT
cdr3_aa: CASSLSGGGSPLHF

v_call: TRBV7-2
d_call: TRBD1
j_call: TRBJ2-7
clone_size: .
cdr3_nt: TGTGCCAGCAGCTTACCGGGACAGGGTAACCACGAGCAGTACTTC
cdr3_aa: CASSLPGQGNHEQYF

v_call: TRBV5-1
d_call: .
j_call: TRBJ2-3
clone_size: .
cdr3_nt: TGCGCCAGCAGGCCGCCCTCCGGGGATACGCAGTATTTT
cdr3_aa: CASRPPSGDTQYF

v_call: TRBV6-5
d_call: TRBD2
j_call: TRBJ2-7
clone_size: .
cdr3_nt: TGTGCCAGCAGTTACTCGAGTGGGACTACCCTCGAGCAGTACTTC
cdr3_aa: CASSYSSGTTLEQYF

v_call: TRBV2
d_call: TRBD1
j_call: TRBJ1-2
clone_size: once
cdr3_nt: TGTGCCAGTTACCGGGACAGGGCCCTCTCCACAGCCGACACCTTC
cdr3_aa: CASYRDRALSTADTF

v_call: TRBV27
d_call: TRBD1
j_call: TRBJ2-6
clone_size: .
cdr3_nt: TGTGCCAGCCAGAGAGGGACAGGGGACCTCTCTGGGGCCAACGTCCTGACTTTC
cdr3_aa: CASQRGTGDLSGANVLTF

v_call: TRBV4-1
d_call: TRBD1
j_call: TRBJ2-1
clone_size: .
cdr3_nt: TGCGCCAGCAGCCGCGACAGGGTCTCTTACAATGAGCAGTTCTTC
cdr3_aa: CASSRDRVSYNEQFF

v_call: TRBV18
d_call: .
j_call: TRBJ1-2
clone_size: .
cdr3_nt: TGTGCCAGCTCACTAGCCGGGACACCCTACCCATCTTCCACCTTC
cdr3_aa: CASSLAGTPYPSSTF

v_call: TRBV5-4
d_call: .
j_call: TRBJ2-1
clone_size: .
cdr3_nt: TGTGCCAGCAGCTTGGGTTCCCCCGGTGAGCAGTTCTTC
cdr3_aa: CASSLGSPGEQFF

v_call: TRBV30
d_call: .
j_call: TRBJ2-7
clone_size: few
cdr3_nt: TGTGCCTGGAGTCCCGGACTACTAGCCCGCGAGCAGTACTTC
cdr3_aa: CAWSPGLLAREQYF

v_call: TRBV27
d_call: TRBD1
j_call: TRBJ1-2
clone_size: .
cdr3_nt: TGTGCCAGCAGTTCGGGACAGGGGGCTTACACAGGCTACACCTTC
cdr3_aa: CASSSGQGAYTGYTF

v_call: TRBV28
d_call: .
j_call: TRBJ2-5
clone_size: once
cdr3_nt: TGTGCCAGCAGGTCCGGGAGCCTCCAAGAGACCCAGTACTTC
cdr3_aa: CASRSGSLQETQYF

v_call: TRBV11-3
d_call: .
j_call: TRBJ1-2
clone_size: .
cdr3_nt: TGTGCCAGCAGCACCCGGGATCGCGGCTACACCTTC
cdr3_aa: CASSTRDRGYTF

v_call: TRBV11-3
d_call: TRBD1
j_call: TRBJ2-7
clone_size: .
cdr3_nt: TGTGCCAGCAGCTTAGAAGGCCCAGGGGGAGAGCAGTACTTC
cdr3_aa: CASSLEGPGGEQYF

v_call: TRBV29-1
d_call: .
j_call: TRBJ2-3
clone_size: .
cdr3_nt: TGCAGCGCCAGGGACATCACAGATACGCAGTATTTT
cdr3_aa: CSARDITDTQYF

v_call: TRBV6-6
d_call: TRBD2
j_call: TRBJ2-1
clone_size: .
cdr3_nt: TGTGCCAGCAGTTACGGGACTAGTAGCTTGAATGAGCAGTTCTTC
cdr3_aa: CASSYGTSSLNEQFF